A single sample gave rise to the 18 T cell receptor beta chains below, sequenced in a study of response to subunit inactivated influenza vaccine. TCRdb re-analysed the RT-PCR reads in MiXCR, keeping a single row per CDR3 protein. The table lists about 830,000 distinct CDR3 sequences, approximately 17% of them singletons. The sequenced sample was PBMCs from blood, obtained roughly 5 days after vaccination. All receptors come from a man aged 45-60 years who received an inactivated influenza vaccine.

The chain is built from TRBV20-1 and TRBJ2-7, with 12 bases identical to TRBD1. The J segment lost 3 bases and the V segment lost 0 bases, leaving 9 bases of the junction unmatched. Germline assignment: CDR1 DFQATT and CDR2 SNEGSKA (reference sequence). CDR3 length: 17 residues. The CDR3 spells CSARDRGRDRGLYEQYF. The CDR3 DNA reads TGCAGTGCTAGAGATCGGGGAAGGGACAGGGGGCTCTACGAGCAGTACTTC.

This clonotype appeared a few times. The CDR3 region is CASRQGIFYEQYF. Written as DNA, the CDR3 is TGTGCCAGCAGACAGGGGATTTTCTACGAGCAGTACTTC. This sequence joins TRBV6-1 and TRBJ2-7, with TRBD1 identical over 7 bases. J gave up 3 bases and V 6 bases, and 5 bases lay outside the gene matches. This CDR3 has 13 amino acids. The germline V gene encodes CDR1 MNHNS and CDR2 SASEGT.

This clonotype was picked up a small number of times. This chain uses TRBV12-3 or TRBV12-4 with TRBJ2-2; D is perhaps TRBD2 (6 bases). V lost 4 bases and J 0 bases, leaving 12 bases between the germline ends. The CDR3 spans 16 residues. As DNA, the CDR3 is TGTGCCAGCAGTTCAATAGCGGTAACGAACACCGGGGAGCTGTTTTTT. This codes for CASSSIAVTNTGELFF.

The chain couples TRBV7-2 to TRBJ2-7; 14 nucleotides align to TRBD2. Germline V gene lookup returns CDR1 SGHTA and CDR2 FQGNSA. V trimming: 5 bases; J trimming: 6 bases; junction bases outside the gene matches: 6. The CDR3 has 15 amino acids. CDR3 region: CASSRGTSGSGEQYF. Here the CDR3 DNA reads TGTGCCAGCAGCCGTGGGACTAGCGGGAGTGGCGAGCAGTACTTC.

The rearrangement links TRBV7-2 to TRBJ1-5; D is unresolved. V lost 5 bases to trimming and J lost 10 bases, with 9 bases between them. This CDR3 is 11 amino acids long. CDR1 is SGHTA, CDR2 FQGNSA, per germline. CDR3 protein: CASSGPSPQHF. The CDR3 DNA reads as TGTGCCAGCAGCGGCCCCTCTCCCCAGCATTTT.

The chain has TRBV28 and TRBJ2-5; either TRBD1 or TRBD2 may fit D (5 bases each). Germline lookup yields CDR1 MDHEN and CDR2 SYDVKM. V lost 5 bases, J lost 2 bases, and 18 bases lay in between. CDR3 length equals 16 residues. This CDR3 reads CASSGEGTEKQETQYF. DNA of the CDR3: TGTGCCAGCAGTGGAGAAGGGACGGAGAAACAAGAGACCCAGTACTTC.

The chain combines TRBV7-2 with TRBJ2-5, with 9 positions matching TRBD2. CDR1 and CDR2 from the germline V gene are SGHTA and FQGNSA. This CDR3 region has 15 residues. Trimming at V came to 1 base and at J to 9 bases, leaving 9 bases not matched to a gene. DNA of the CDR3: TGTGCCAGCAGCTTAGGAGCGGGGGGTGTGCGGGCCCAGTACTTC. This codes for CASSLGAGGVRAQYF.

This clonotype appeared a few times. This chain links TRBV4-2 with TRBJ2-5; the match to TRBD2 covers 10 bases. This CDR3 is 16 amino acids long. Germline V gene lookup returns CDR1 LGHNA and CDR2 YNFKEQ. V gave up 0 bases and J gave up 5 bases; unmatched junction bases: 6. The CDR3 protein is CASSQDASGRGETQYF. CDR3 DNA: TGTGCCAGCAGCCAAGATGCTAGCGGGAGAGGCGAGACCCAGTACTTC.

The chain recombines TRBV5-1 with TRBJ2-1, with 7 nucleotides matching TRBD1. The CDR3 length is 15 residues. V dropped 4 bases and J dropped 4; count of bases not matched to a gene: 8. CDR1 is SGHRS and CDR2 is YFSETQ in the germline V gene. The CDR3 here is CASSTMNRGYNEQFF. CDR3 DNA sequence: TGCGCCAGCAGCACTATGAACAGGGGTTACAATGAGCAGTTCTTC.

CDR3: CASSYGPGTSDQTQYF. Here the CDR3 DNA reads TGTGCCAGCAGTTATGGTCCCGGGACTAGCGACCAGACCCAGTACTTC. This chain uses TRBV6-2 or TRBV6-3 with TRBJ2-5, with TRBD2 identical over 10 bases. J gave up 6 bases and V 3 bases, and 10 bases lay outside the gene matches. The CDR3 loop spans 16 amino acids. Germline CDR1 reads MNHEY; CDR2 reads SVGEGT.

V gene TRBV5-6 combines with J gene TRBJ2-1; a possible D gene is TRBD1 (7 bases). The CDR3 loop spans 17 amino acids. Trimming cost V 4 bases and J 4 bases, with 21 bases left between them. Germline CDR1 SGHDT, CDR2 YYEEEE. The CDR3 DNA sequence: TGTGCCAGCAGCACGGGACAGCCCCCGGGACTGTACAATGAGCAGTTCTTC. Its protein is CASSTGQPPGLYNEQFF. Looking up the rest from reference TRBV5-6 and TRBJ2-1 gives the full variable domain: DAGVTQSPTHLIKTRGQQVTLRCSPKSGHDTVSWYQQALGQGPQFIFQYYEEEERQRGNFPDRFSGHQFPNYSSELNVNALLLGDSALYLCASSTGQPPGLYNEQFFGPGTRLTVL.

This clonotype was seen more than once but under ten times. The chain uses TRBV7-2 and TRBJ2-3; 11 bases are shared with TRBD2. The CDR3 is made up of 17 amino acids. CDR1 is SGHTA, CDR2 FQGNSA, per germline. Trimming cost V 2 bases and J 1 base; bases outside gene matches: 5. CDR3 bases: TGTGCCAGCAGCTTAATAGCGGGGGGGCGGGGCACAGATACGCAGTATTTT. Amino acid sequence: CASSLIAGGRGTDTQYF. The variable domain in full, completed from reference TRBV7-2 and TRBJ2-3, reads GAGVSQSPSNKVTEKGKDVELRCDPISGHTALYWYRQSLGQGLEFLIYFQGNSAPDKSGLPSDRFSAERTGGSVSTLTIQRTQQEDSAVYLCASSLIAGGRGTDTQYFGPGTRLTVL.

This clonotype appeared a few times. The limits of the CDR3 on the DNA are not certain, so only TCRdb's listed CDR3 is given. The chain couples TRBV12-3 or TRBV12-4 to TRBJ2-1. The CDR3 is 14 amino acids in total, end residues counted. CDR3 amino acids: CASSILGSYNEQFF.

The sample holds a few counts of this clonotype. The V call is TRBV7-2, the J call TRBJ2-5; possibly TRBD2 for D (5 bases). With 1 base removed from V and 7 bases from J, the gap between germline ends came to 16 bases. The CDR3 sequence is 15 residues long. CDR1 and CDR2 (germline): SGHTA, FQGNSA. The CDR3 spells CASSLGGLAMGTQYF. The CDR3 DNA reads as TGTGCCAGCAGCTTAGGCGGACTGGCGATGGGGACCCAGTACTTC.

The chain's CDR3 is CSARDPLGRTNTEAFF. The CDR3 DNA follows: TGCAGTGCTAGAGACCCCCTGGGTAGGACGAACACTGAAGCTTTCTTT. The chain couples TRBV20-1 to TRBJ1-1, with no clear D. The CDR3 loop spans 16 amino acids. The V end lost 0 bases, the J end lost 1 base, and 15 bases lay between the germline ends. CDR1 is DFQATT, CDR2 SNEGSKA, per germline (reference sequence).

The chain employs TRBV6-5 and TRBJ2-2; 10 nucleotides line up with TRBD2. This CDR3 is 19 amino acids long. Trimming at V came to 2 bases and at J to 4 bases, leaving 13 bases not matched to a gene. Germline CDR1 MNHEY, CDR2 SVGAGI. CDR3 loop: CASSYLNRPGLASTGELFF. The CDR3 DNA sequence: TGTGCCAGCAGTTACCTAAATCGGCCGGGACTAGCGTCCACCGGGGAGCTGTTTTTT.

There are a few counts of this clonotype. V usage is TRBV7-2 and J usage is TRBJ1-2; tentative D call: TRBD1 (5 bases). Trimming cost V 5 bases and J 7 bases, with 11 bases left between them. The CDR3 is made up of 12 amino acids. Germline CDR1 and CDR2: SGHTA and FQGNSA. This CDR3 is CASSRQRAGYTF. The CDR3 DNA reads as TGTGCCAGCAGCCGACAGCGGGCTGGCTACACCTTC.

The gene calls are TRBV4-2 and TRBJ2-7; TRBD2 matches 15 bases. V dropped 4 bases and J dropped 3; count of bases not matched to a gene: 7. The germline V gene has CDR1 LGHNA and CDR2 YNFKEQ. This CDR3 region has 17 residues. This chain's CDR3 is CASSRMAGLAGGYEQYF. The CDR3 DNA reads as TGTGCCAGCAGCCGGATGGCGGGACTAGCGGGAGGCTACGAGCAGTACTTC.